Listed here are 6 T cell receptor beta chains from one sample, sequenced in a study of T cell responses to AZD1222 COVID-19 vaccine. The data were produced by immunoSEQ multiplex PCR, yet TCRdb's version contains in-frame clones alone and is incomplete. Of more than 95,000 clones listed, approximately 90% are singletons. Specimen: peripheral blood, collected on day 0 of AZD1222 vaccination. The receptor source for this set is an adult in good health.

The genes are TRBV19 and TRBJ1-1; D is unclear. Germline CDR1 LNHDA, CDR2 SQIVND (reference sequence). The CDR3 has 12 amino acids. V lost 9 bases to trimming and J lost 4 bases, with 12 bases between them. CDR3 coding DNA: TGTGCCAGCCGTCCCACGGGCACTGAAGCTTTCTTT. This sequence encodes CASRPTGTEAFF.

This clone occurred once. V gene TRBV5-5 combines with J gene TRBJ1-1, with D hard to call. The CDR3 extends over 14 amino acids. Trimming cost V 5 bases and J 8 bases, with 19 bases left between them. Germline CDR1 and CDR2: SGHKS and YYEKEE (reference sequence). CDR3 amino acids: CASSSRDSGIEAFF. CDR3 bases: TGTGCCAGCAGTTCTCGGGATTCTGGGATAGAAGCTTTCTTT.

The V gene is TRBV4-1, the J gene TRBJ2-7; 9 bases line up with TRBD2. Germline V lookup: CDR1 MGHRA, CDR2 YSYEKL. The CDR3 contains 15 residues. Trimming took 1 base from V and 4 from J; bases not matched to a gene: 5. CDR3 loop: CASSQVAGGIYEQYF. CDR3 coding DNA: TGCGCCAGCAGCCAAGTCGCGGGGGGGATTTACGAGCAGTACTTC.

Only a few counts were recorded for this clone. This chain uses TRBV6-6 with TRBJ2-1, with 8 nucleotides matching TRBD2. Germline assignment: CDR1 MNHNY and CDR2 SVGAGI (reference sequence). The CDR3 is made up of 16 amino acids. Trimming removed 5 bases from V and 0 bases from J; junction bases left unmatched: 6. The chain's CDR3 is CASSAGGANSYNEQFF. CDR3 coding DNA: TGTGCCAGCAGTGCCGGGGGGGCGAACTCCTACAATGAGCAGTTCTTC.

As concerns this clone: The CDR3 ends on some other residue instead of the conserved phenylalanine or tryptophan, so this is likely a read error. This chain connects TRBV5-1 to TRBJ1-6, with D tentatively TRBD1 (6 bases). From germline, CDR1 is SGHRS and CDR2 YFSETQ. This CDR3 comprises 15 residues. The V end lost 1 base, the J end lost 2 bases, and 7 bases lay between the germline ends. This CDR3 is CASSLTGTYNSPLHL. The CDR3 DNA sequence: TGCGCCAGCAGCTTGACAGGGACCTATAATTCACCCCTCCACCTT.

The gene calls are TRBV10-3 and TRBJ1-2; D might be TRBD1 (6 bases). Trimming removed 3 bases at V and 5 bases at J, with 13 bases between. Germline V lookup: CDR1 ENHRY, CDR2 SYGVKD. The CDR3 sequence is 14 residues long. The CDR3 nucleotides read TGTGCCATCAGTGACCAGGGGCCAGCTTATGGCTACACCTTC. Its protein is CAISDQGPAYGYTF.